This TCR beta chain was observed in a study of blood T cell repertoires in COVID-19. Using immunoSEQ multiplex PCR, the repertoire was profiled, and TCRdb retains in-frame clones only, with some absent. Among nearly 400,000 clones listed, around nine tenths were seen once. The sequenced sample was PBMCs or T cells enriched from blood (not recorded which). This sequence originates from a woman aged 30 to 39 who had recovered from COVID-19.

CDR3 DNA sequence: TGTGCCAGCAGCCCCCTTGCGGGGGGCTCTAATGAAAAACTGTTTTTT. Its protein product is CASSPLAGGSNEKLFF. The J gene is TRBJ1-4, the V gene TRBV7-6; D may be TRBD1 (6 bases). The CDR3 loop spans 16 amino acids. V was shortened by 5 bases and J by 3 bases, with 16 bases between the two germline ends. CDR1 and CDR2 from the germline V gene are SGHVS and FNYEAQ. Supplemented by reference TRBV7-6 and TRBJ1-4, the full variable domain reads GAGVSQSPRYKVTKRGQDVALRCDPISGHVSLYWYRQALGQGPEFLTYFNYEAQQDKSGLPNDRFSAERPEGSISTLTIQRTEQRDSAMYRCASSPLAGGSNEKLFFGSGTQLSVL.